This TCR beta chain is drawn from a study of Graves' ophthalmopathy and Graves' hyperthyroidism. Overall study: Ahead of any treatment, peripheral blood was obtained at the initial diagnosis.

General study points: Ophthalmopathy progression cases were predicted by the model with roughly 64% sensitivity and 72% to 80% specificity.

Many counts were recorded for this clonotype. The antigen remains undetermined. This CDR3 spans 12 amino acids. CDR1 is SEHNR, CDR2 FQNEAQ, per germline (reference sequence). The V end was cut by 5 bases, the J end by 10 bases, with 9 bases between. RNA transcripts were the source from which TCR beta CDR3 regions were amplified. The library came from an HTBI-primed first-round RT-PCR and a second-round multiplex PCR. A single record per CDR3 protein comes from TCRdb applying MiXCR to the multiplex PCR reads. The profile shows about 700,000 distinct CDR3 sequences, roughly 40% of them singletons. Sequenced material: peripheral blood. The source of this sequence is an adult man with Graves' ophthalmopathy. The chain joins TRBV7-9 to TRBJ1-6; no definite D call. This CDR3 is CASSPVSSPLHF. The CDR3 nucleotides are TGTGCCAGCAGCCCGGTTTCGTCACCCCTCCACTTT. The full variable domain, in which reference TRBV7-9 and TRBJ1-6 provide the parts outside the CDR3, is DTGVSQNPRHKITKRGQNVTFRCDPISEHNRLYWYRQTLGQGPEFLTYFQNEAQLEKSRLLSDRFSAERPKGSFSTLEIQRTEQGDSAMYLCASSPVSSPLHFGNGTRLTVT.